Reported below is one T cell receptor beta chain. This clonotype was counted at least ten times. The antigen this receptor binds is unknown. Per-nucleotide qualities are absent, and no much larger clonotype sits a single base away. These data belong to a study of read filtering for tumor transcriptome and immune sequencing (dated by TCRdb to 2019 to 2021). Describing the broader study: Of the patients in the cohort, approximately 17 were male and 11 to 15 were female, and their mean age was 65.9 years, with a range of roughly 40 to 80. As a main aim, a read-filtering strategy for immune repertoire data was addressed, with the specific question being whether clonotypes supported by a single read should be removed. Under revised international staging, roughly 8 patients fell into R-ISS I, more than 15 into R-ISS II and six or seven into R-ISS III. After DNase treatment, whole-transcriptome libraries were prepared with the TruSeq RNA Access Library Prep Kit. TCR repertoires obtained by targeted immune repertoire sequencing and by bulk whole-transcriptome sequencing performed on the same bone marrow samples were compared. Per sample, about 4.05 to 10.27 million TCR-region mapped reads were obtained with IR-seq, compared with only about 80 to 1,400 with RNA-seq.

Inclusive of the bounding cysteine and phenylalanine, the CDR3 is 17 residues long. The entry retains the CDR3 DNA only, 51 bases that are in frame from base 1. The V end loses 2 bases and the J end loses 4 bases, and a stretch of 18 bases separates them. CDR1 SGHAT and CDR2 FQNNGV are derived from the germline V gene. Each patient had bone marrow sampled at the time of active disease. Ficoll-Hypaque density gradient centrifugation was used to isolate the bone marrow mononuclear cells. CD138-negative cells were obtained by negative selection after labeling with CD138 magnetic microbeads on a MACS separator, removing myeloma plasma cells. Purity of the isolated cells was checked by flow cytometry on an Attune NxT using CD138 antibodies. TRIzol reagent was used to extract total RNA, and a NanoDrop spectrophotometer was used to quantify the extracted RNA. Paired RNA-seq and IR-seq were performed on each patient's CD138-negative bone marrow sample.

TCR libraries were constructed from 350 to 400 ng RNA using the Immunoverse kit, and molecular barcoded adaptors covering alpha/delta and beta/gamma chains were employed. TCR library preparation was performed with the same RNA that was used for transcriptome sequencing. Sequencing of TCR libraries was carried out on an Illumina HiSeq 4000 with 2 x 150 cycles. For the original study's pipeline: With MiXCR, TCR reads were aligned to human V, D, J and C references and assembled into CDR3 clonotypes, with quality filtering and error correction included. The tcR package in R was used to analyze clonotype counts and gene usage diversity. For inspection of raw mapping reads, RNA-seq reads were mapped by STAR aligner version 2.5.3a onto GRCh37 of the human genome. To test how sequencing depth affected the clonotypes detected, IR-seq fastq files were randomly downsampled with Seqtk 1.3. TCRdb redid the processing of the public reads, applying fastp at Q25 and MiXCR, and retained in-frame beta chains. Entries are consolidated by CDR3 protein sequence, retaining the most common genes and DNA. The V and J calls come from TCRdb's annotation, not from the publication. The sample profile shows 39,000 or so distinct CDR3 sequences; 13% to 15% of them were found once. Clones ranked in the top ten supply less than 7% of the sample.

The paper's findings and limits, for the study overall: The sorted CD138-negative fraction was not purified T cells but a mixed bone marrow immune population. The correlation between IR-seq and RNA-seq shared clonotype proportions was increased by removal of single-read clonotypes. In IR-seq, single-read clonotypes were about 81.9% of clonotypes but approximately 3.2% of total reads; in RNA-seq they were about 75% of clonotypes and about 41% of reads. IR-seq captured clonotypes at much higher depth and more reliably than RNA-seq, and smaller IR-seq throughput sufficed to identify most shared clonotypes.

In this chain, TRBV11-2 is recombined with TRBJ2-1, with the D assignment possibly TRBD1 or TRBD2, given 7 matching bases for each. This receptor was obtained from a donor aged 40 or over with multiple myeloma. The sequencing sample was made of a population of CD138-negative cells sorted from bone marrow. What the cell subset or site label conveys for this sample: bone marrow mononuclear cells depleted of CD138+ plasma/myeloma cells by negative magnetic selection. CDR3 region: CASSLRGGGQAYNEQFF. The DNA sequence follows: TGTGCCAGCAGCTTAAGGGGGGGCGGACAGGCGTACAATGAGCAGTTCTTC.